The T cell receptor beta chain under discussion was sequenced for a study of shared clonotypes between healthy human individuals. This table comes from immunoSEQ multiplex PCR, and its TCRdb copy is limited to in-frame clones, with some not included. The sample contains 2 million to 3 million clones, approximately 93% of which appear only once. Remarks on this clone: Its antigen remains unknown.

Study results and limitations: Estimated richness was generally greater in naive than memory subsets. Several donors held about 5% of naive CD4 clonotypes in common.

CDR1 SGHKS and CDR2 YYEKEE come from the germline V gene (reference sequence). The CDR3 contains 15 residues. V was clipped by 4 bases and J by 6 bases; unmatched bases: 8. Sequenced input: naive CD4+ T cells from PBMCs. The sample's subset: CD45RA+ positively selected. This sequence originates from a man aged 18 to 29 in good health. Some clones in this sample may be carry-over from other donors' samples. The genes are TRBV5-5 and TRBJ1-5; TRBD1 matches at 9 bases. In nucleotides, the CDR3 is TGTGCCAGCAGCAAGACCGGGACAGGGTTTCAGCCCCAGCATTTT. This codes for CASSKTGTGFQPQHF.